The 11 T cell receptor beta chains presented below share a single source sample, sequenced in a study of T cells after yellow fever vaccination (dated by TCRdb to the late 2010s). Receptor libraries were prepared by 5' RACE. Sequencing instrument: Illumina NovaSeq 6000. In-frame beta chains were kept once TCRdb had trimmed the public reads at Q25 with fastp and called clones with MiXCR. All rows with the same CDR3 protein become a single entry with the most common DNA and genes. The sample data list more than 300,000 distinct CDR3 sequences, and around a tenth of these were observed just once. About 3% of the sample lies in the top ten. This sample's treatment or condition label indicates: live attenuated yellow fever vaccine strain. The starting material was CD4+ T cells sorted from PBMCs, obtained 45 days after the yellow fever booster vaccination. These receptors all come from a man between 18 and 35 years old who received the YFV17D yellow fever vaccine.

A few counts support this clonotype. Here the CDR3 DNA reads TGCGCCAGCAGCAGGGACTACTCTGGAAACACCATATATTTT. Protein sequence: CASSRDYSGNTIYF. The chain combines TRBV5-1 with TRBJ1-3, with D perhaps matching TRBD1 (5 bases). The V gene's germline CDR1 is SGHRS and CDR2 YFSETQ. The CDR3 sequence is 14 residues long. Trimming left V 4 bases short and J 0 bases short, with 8 bases between.

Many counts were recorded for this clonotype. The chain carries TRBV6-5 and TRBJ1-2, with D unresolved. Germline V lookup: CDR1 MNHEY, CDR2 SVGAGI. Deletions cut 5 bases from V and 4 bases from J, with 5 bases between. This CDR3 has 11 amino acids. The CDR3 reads CASSAGYGYTF. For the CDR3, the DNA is TGTGCCAGCAGTGCAGGCTATGGCTACACCTTC.

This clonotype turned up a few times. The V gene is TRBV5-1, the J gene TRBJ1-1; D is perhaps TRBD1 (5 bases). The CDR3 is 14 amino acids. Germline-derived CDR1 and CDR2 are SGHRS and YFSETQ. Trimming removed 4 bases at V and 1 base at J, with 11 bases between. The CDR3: CASSAVTANTEAFF. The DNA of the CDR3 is TGCGCCAGCAGCGCCGTGACAGCGAACACTGAAGCTTTCTTT.

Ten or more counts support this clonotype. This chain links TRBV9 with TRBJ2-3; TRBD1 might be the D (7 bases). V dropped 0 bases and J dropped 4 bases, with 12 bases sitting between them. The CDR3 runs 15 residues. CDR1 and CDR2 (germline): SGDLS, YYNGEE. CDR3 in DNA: TGTGCCAGCAGCGTAGCAACAGGGGAGGCAGATACGCAGTATTTT. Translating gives CASSVATGEADTQYF.

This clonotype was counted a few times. The CDR3 sequence: CASSFAGGGGKLFF. For the CDR3, the DNA is TGCGCCAGCAGCTTTGCCGGTGGGGGTGGAAAACTGTTTTTT. The rearrangement uses TRBV5-1 and TRBJ1-4; maybe TRBD1 (5 bases). Trimming removed 2 bases at V and 10 bases at J, with 15 bases between. This CDR3 contains 14 residues. Germline assignment: CDR1 SGHRS and CDR2 YFSETQ. Based on the CDR3 plus reference TRBV5-1 and TRBJ1-4, the full variable domain is KAGVTQTPRYLIKTRGQQVTLSCSPISGHRSVSWYQQTPGQGLQFLFEYFSETQRNKGNFPGRFSGRQFSNSRSEMNVSTLELGDSALYLCASSFAGGGGKLFFGSGTQLSVL.

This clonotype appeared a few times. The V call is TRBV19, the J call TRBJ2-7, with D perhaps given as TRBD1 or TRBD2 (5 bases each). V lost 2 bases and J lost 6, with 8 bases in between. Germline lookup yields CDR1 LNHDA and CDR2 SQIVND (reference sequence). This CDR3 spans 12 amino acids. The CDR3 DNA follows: TGTGCCAGTAGTATACGGGGACCCGAGCAGTACGTC. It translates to CASSIRGPEQYV.

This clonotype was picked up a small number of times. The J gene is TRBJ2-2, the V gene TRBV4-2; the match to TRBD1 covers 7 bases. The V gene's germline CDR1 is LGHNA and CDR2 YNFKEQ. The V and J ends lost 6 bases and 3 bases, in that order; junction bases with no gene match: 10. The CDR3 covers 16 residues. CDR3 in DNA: TGTGCCAGCAGTCCGGGACAGCTTCGGGACACCGGGGAGCTGTTTTTT. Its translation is CASSPGQLRDTGELFF.

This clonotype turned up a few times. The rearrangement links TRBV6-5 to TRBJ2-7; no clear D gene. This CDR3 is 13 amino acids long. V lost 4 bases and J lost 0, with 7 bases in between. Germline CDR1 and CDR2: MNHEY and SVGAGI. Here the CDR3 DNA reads TGTGCCAGCAGTTCCCCCACCTCCTACGAGCAGTACGTC. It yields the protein CASSSPTSYEQYV.

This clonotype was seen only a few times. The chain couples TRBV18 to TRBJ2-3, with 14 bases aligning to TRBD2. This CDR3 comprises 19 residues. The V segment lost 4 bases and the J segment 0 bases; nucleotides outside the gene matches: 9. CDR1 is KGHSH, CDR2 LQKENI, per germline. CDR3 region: CASSLSWTSGGRSTDTQYF. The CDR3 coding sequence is TGTGCCAGCTCACTCTCCTGGACTAGCGGGGGGCGTAGCACAGATACGCAGTATTTT.

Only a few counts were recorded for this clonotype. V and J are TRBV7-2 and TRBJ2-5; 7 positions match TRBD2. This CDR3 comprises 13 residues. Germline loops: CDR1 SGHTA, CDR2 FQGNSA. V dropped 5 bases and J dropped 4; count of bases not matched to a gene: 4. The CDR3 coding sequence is TGTGCCAGCAGCCCCAGCGGGGCAGAGACCCAGTACTTC. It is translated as CASSPSGAETQYF.

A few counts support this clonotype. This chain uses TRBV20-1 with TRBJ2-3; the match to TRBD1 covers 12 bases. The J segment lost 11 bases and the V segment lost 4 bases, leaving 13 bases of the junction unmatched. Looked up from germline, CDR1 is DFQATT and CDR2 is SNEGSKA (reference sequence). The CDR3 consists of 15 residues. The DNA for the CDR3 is TGCAGTGCTATCTTTCCGGGACAGGGGGCGATAAGGCAGTATTTT. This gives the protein CSAIFPGQGAIRQYF.